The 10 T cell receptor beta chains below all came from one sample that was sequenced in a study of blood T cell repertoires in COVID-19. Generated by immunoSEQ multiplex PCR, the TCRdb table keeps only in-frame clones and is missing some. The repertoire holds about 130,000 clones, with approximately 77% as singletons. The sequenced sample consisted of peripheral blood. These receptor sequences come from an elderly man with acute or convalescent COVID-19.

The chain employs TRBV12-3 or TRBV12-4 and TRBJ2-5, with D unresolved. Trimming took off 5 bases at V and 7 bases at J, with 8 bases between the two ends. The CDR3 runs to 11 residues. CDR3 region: CASSPLRTQYF. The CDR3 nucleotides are TGTGCCAGCAGTCCCCTGCGGACCCAGTACTTC.

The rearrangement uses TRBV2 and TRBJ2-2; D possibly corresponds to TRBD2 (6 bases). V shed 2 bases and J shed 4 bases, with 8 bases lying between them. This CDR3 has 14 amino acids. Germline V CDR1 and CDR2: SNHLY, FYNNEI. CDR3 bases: TGTGCCAGCAGTGAACGGAGGGGCACCGGGGAGCTGTTTTTT. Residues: CASSERRGTGELFF.

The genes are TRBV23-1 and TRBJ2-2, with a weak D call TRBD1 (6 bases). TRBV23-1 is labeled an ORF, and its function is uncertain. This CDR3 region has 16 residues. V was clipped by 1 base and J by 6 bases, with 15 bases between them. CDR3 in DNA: TGCGCCAGCAGTCAATTAACGACAGGTCTTGCCGGGGAGCTGTTTTTT. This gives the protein CASSQLTTGLAGELFF.

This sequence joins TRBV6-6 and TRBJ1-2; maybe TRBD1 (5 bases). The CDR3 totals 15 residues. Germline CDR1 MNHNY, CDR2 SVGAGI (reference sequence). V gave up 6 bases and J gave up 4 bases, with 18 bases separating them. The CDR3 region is CASSSLLREPYGYTF. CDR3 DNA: TGTGCCAGCAGCTCTCTACTCAGGGAACCCTATGGCTACACCTTC.

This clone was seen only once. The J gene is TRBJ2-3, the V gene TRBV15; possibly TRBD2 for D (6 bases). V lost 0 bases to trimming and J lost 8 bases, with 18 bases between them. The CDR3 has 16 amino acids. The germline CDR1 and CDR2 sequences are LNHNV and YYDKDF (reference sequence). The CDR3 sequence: CATSRDPGDSGGTQYF. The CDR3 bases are TGTGCCACCAGCAGAGACCCCGGGGATAGCGGAGGTACGCAGTATTTT.

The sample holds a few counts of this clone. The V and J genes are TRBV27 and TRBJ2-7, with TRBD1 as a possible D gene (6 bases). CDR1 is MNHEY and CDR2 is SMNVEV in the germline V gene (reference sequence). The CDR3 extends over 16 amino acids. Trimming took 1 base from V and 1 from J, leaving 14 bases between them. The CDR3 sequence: CASSLFGGPDSYEQYF. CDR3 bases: TGTGCCAGCAGTTTATTTGGGGGCCCAGATTCCTACGAGCAGTACTTC.

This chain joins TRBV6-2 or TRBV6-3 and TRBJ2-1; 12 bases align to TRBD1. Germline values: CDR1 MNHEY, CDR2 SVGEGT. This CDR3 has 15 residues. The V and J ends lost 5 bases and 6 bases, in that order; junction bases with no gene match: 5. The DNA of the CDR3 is TGTGCCAGCAGTAAACCGGGACAGGGGGCCAATGAGCAGTTCTTC. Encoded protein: CASSKPGQGANEQFF.

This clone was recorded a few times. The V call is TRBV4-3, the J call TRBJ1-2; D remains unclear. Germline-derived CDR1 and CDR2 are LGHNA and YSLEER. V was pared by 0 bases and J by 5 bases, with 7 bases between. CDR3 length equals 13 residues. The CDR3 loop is CASSQDLQYGYTF. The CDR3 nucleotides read TGCGCCAGCAGCCAAGATCTCCAGTATGGCTACACCTTC.

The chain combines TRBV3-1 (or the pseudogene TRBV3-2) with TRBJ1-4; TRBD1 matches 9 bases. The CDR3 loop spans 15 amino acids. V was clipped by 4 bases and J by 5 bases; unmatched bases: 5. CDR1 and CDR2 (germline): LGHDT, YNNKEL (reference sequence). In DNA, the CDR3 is TGTGCCAGCAGCCCTTTAGGGACAGGGAATGAAAAACTGTTTTTT. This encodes CASSPLGTGNEKLFF.

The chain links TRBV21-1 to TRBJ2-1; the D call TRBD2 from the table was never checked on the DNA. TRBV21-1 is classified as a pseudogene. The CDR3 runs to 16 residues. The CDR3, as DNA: TGTGCCAGCAGCCTACAGCCGGGACTTGTCTACAATGAGCAGTTCTTC. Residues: CASSLQPGLVYNEQFF.